The entry below gives a single T cell receptor beta chain sequence along with its context. The antigen remains undetermined. The sample belongs to a study of T cells in Graves' hyperthyroidism and ophthalmopathy. General study points: Model-based prediction identified ophthalmopathy a median 6.5 months prior to its onset.

This CDR3 comprises 11 residues. The V and J ends lost 0 bases and 6 bases respectively, with 5 bases between them. The germline V gene has CDR1 DFQATT and CDR2 SNEGSKA (reference sequence). Using RNA transcripts as the source, TCR beta CDR3 regions were amplified. HTBI primers were used for first-round RT-PCR of the TCR CDR3. TCRdb re-derived calls from the multiplex PCR reads in MiXCR, one entry per CDR3 protein. The table shows some 500,000 distinct CDR3 sequences, with around 22% occurring only once. This chain connects TRBV20-1 to TRBJ1-2; no firm D call. This clonotype originated in a woman aged 25-40 years with Graves' ophthalmopathy. The sample taken for sequencing was blood. The CDR3 reads CSARDMDGYTF. The CDR3 bases are TGCAGTGCTAGAGATATGGATGGCTACACCTTC.